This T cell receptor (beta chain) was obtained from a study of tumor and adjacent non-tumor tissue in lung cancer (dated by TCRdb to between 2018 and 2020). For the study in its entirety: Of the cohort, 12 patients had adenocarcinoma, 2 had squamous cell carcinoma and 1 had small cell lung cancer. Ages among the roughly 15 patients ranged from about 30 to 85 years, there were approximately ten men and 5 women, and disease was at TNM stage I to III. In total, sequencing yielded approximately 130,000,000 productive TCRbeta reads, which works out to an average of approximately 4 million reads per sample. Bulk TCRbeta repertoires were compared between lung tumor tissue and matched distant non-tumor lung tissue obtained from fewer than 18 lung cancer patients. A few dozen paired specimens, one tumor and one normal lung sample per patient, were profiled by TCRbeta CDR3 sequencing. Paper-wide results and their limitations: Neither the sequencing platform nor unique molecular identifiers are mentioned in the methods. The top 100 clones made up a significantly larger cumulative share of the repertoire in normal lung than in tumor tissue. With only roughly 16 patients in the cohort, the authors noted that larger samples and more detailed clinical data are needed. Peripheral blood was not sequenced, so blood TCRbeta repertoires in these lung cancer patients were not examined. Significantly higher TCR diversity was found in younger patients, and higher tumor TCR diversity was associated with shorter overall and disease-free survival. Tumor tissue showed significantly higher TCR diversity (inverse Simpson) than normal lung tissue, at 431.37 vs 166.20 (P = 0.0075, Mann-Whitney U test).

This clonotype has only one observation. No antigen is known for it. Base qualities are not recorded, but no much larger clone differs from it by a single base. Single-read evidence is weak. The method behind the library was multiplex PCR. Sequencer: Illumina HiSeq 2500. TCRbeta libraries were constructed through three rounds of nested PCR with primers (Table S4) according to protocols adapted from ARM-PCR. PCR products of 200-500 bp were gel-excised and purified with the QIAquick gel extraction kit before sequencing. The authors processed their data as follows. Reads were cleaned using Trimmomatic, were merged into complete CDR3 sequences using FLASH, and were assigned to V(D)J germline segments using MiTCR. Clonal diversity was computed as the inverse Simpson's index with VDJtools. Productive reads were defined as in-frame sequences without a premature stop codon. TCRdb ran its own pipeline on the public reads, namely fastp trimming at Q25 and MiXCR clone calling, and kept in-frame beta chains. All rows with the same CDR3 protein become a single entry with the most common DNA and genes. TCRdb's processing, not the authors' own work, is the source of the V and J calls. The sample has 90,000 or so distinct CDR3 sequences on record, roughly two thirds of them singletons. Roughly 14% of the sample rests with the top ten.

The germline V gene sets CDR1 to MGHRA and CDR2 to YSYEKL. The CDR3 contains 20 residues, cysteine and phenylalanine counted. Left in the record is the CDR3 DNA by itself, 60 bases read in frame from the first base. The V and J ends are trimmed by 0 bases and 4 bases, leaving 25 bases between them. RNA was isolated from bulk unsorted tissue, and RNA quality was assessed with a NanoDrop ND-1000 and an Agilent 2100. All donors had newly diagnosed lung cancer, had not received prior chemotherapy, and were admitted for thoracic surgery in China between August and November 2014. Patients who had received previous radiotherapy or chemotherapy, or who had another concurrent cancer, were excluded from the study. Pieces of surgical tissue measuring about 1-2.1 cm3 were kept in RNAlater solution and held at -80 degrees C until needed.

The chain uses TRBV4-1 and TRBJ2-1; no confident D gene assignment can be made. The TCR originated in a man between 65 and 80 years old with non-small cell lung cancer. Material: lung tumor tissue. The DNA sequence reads TGCGCCAGCAGCCAAGAAGGACCGATCGGTGGGGTGACCTTTTACAATGAGCAGTTCTTC. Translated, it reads CASSQEGPIGGVTFYNEQFF.